Listed here are 3 T cell receptor beta chains from one sample, sequenced in a study of shared clonotypes between healthy human individuals. Generated by immunoSEQ multiplex PCR, the TCRdb table keeps only in-frame clones and is missing some. The table records 950,000 to 1,300,000 clones, about 76% of them present only once. Material: memory CD4+ T cells sorted from blood. Subset specified: CD45RA-negative fraction. These receptors came from a young man in good health.

This chain links TRBV5-1 with TRBJ2-1; a weak D match, TRBD1 (5 bases). The V and J ends lost 0 bases and 7 bases respectively, with 14 bases between them. The germline CDR1 and CDR2 sequences are SGHRS and YFSETQ. This CDR3 region has 15 residues. The CDR3, as DNA: TGCGCCAGCAGCTTGGGGCCGGCAGGGAAGAATGAGCAGTTCTTC. It translates to CASSLGPAGKNEQFF.

This clone was counted a few times. This sequence joins TRBV6-5 and TRBJ1-1; perhaps TRBD1 as D (5 bases). Trimming shortened V by 5 bases and J by 4 bases, and 17 bases separated the two germline ends. The CDR3 loop spans 15 amino acids. CDR1 MNHEY and CDR2 SVGAGI come from the germline V gene. In DNA form, the CDR3 reads TGTGCCAGCAGTACCTCGAAGGGGAGGGGCACTGAAGCTTTCTTT. Translation: CASSTSKGRGTEAFF.

This clone was seen only once. CDR3 DNA sequence: TGTGCCAGCAGCCCCCGGACGGTTAGCGGGGTCCAAGAGACCCAGTACTTC. Protein: CASSPRTVSGVQETQYF. The chain is built from TRBV7-2 and TRBJ2-5; 8 bases map to TRBD2. The CDR3 spans 17 residues. Trimming removed 5 bases from V and 1 base from J; junction bases left unmatched: 12. Germline lookup yields CDR1 SGHTA and CDR2 FQGNSA.